The present T cell receptor (beta chain) was sequenced within a study of blood T cell repertoires in COVID-19. The table lists this clone with a count of one. In the original analysis: Amplified reference gene primers provided the basis for estimating nucleated cell counts. The table came from immunoSEQ multiplex PCR; TCRdb's copy has only in-frame clones and leaves some out. From that table come the V and J calls and clone size; the DNA was used to work out D and trimming. This sample has approximately 310,000 clones, with over 75% found just once. The CDR3 consists of 16 residues. CDR1 LGHNA and CDR2 YSLEER come from the germline V gene. Trimming took off 2 bases at V and 3 bases at J, with 16 bases between the two ends.

Source material: peripheral blood. This rearrangement joins TRBV4-3 to TRBJ1-2, with D possibly matching TRBD1 (5 bases). The sequence came from a woman in her fifties or sixties who had recovered from COVID-19. Here the CDR3 DNA reads TGCGCCAGCAGCCAAAAACCATTACAGGTCTACTATGGCTACACCTTC. Encoded protein: CASSQKPLQVYYGYTF.